Listed here are 24 T cell receptor beta chains from one sample, sequenced in a study of blood T cell repertoires in COVID-19. Sequencing was performed with immunoSEQ multiplex PCR; in TCRdb, only in-frame clones are kept and a portion is missing. Seen here are about 73,000 clones, under 90% observed once, and the top ten hold around 4.1%. The sequenced sample was peripheral blood. The source of these receptors is a woman aged 55-75 years with acute or convalescent COVID-19.

CDR3 residues: CASRGGGNTEAFF. The CDR3 DNA is TGCGCCAGCAGGGGTGGCGGGAACACTGAAGCTTTCTTT. The chain recombines TRBV5-1 with TRBJ1-1; the D is unclear. V shed 5 bases and J shed 1 base, with 9 bases lying between them. Germline V lookup: CDR1 SGHRS, CDR2 YFSETQ. The CDR3 contains 13 residues.

This clone was found once. The chain joins TRBV5-1 to TRBJ1-3; 11 bases are shared with TRBD1. This CDR3 contains 16 residues. Germline assignment: CDR1 SGHRS and CDR2 YFSETQ. Trimming cost V 0 bases and J 6 bases; bases outside gene matches: 5. This CDR3 reads CASSLDGTGGVNTIYF. The CDR3 nucleotides are TGCGCCAGCAGCTTGGACGGGACAGGGGGTGTAAACACCATATATTTT.

This chain links TRBV3-1 (or the pseudogene TRBV3-2) with TRBJ1-6; D uncertain. Germline CDR1 is LGHDT and CDR2 is YNNKEL (reference sequence). V lost 0 bases, J lost 6 bases, and 9 bases lay in between. CDR3 size: 15 residues. The CDR3 DNA follows: TGTGCCAGCAGCCAAGACGACCGGGGTAATTCACCCCTCCACTTT. Encoded protein: CASSQDDRGNSPLHF.

The chain combines TRBV5-1 with TRBJ2-7, with 8 bases fitting TRBD1. The CDR3 is 14 amino acids. Trimming removed 5 bases from V and 4 bases from J; junction bases left unmatched: 8. CDR1 and CDR2 from the germline V gene are SGHRS and YFSETQ. CDR3 region: CASRKTGATYEQYF. CDR3 nucleotide sequence: TGCGCCAGCAGAAAGACAGGGGCCACATACGAGCAGTACTTC.

This clone was counted only a few times. V and J are TRBV27 and TRBJ2-7; 7 bases align to TRBD1. Germline CDR1 reads MNHEY; CDR2 reads SMNVEV (reference sequence). CDR3 length equals 18 residues. V shed 2 bases, J shed 3 bases, and the junction held 16 bases outside the gene matches. CDR3 sequence: CASSLTGLNPAGGYEQYF. The CDR3 nucleotides are TGTGCCAGCAGTTTAACTGGGCTAAATCCGGCAGGGGGCTACGAGCAGTACTTC.

This clone was found once. The V and J genes are TRBV12-3 or TRBV12-4 and TRBJ1-1; the match to TRBD1 covers 7 bases. The ends lost 8 bases at V and 3 bases at J; junction bases unmatched: 6. The CDR3 consists of 13 residues. The DNA for the CDR3 is TGTGCCAGCCAGGGGGTTATGGACACTGAAGCTTTCTTT. Its protein product is CASQGVMDTEAFF.

The genes are TRBV29-1 and TRBJ1-5; D is unresolved. The CDR3 is 14 residues long. V lost 6 bases to trimming and J lost 4 bases, with 16 bases between them. Germline CDR1 SQVTM, CDR2 ANQGSEA. The CDR3 DNA reads TGCAGCGTCCTCTTGGAAGGCGGGAATCAGCCCCAGCATTTT. Protein: CSVLLEGGNQPQHF.

The rearrangement uses TRBV12-3 or TRBV12-4 and TRBJ1-1; a possible D gene is TRBD1 (6 bases). V lost 7 bases to trimming and J lost 7 bases, with 13 bases between them. This CDR3 contains 12 residues. As DNA, the CDR3 is TGTGCCAGCAAAAGAGGGGGGGGTGAAGCTTTCTTT. It yields the protein CASKRGGGEAFF.

This chain links TRBV19 with TRBJ1-1, with 8 bases aligning to TRBD1. This CDR3 is built from 15 residues. CDR1 is LNHDA and CDR2 is SQIVND in the germline V gene (reference sequence). Trimming cost V 0 bases and J 6 bases; bases outside gene matches: 6. The CDR3 DNA sequence: TGTGCCAGTAGTATAGAAAGGGACAGGCTTTCTGAAGCTTTCTTT. Its translation is CASSIERDRLSEAFF.

The chain is built from TRBV9 and TRBJ1-2, with D possibly matching TRBD1 (5 bases). V was trimmed by 0 bases and J by 3 bases, leaving 9 bases between them. The CDR3 totals 14 residues. Germline lookup yields CDR1 SGDLS and CDR2 YYNGEE. CDR3 coding DNA: TGTGCCAGCAGCGTAGATGGGGACTACTATGGCTACACCTTC. It specifies CASSVDGDYYGYTF.

This clone was counted a single time. J is TRBJ2-3 and V is TRBV7-3; unclear D gene. The V gene lost 0 bases and the J gene lost 0 bases, with 7 bases spanning the gap. The CDR3 sequence is 15 residues long. Per germline, CDR1 SGHTA and CDR2 FQGTGA. CDR3 amino acids: CASSLTQTSTDTQYF. The CDR3 nucleotides are TGTGCCAGCAGCTTAACTCAGACTAGCACAGATACGCAGTATTTT.

V gene TRBV6-2 or TRBV6-3 combines with J gene TRBJ2-7; possibly TRBD2 for D (6 bases). This CDR3 has 16 amino acids. The germline CDR1 and CDR2 sequences are MNHEY and SVGEGT. Between the trimmed V and J ends, which lost 5 bases and 2 bases, there was a span of 19 bases. Here the CDR3 reads CASSTYLADPTYEQYF. DNA for the CDR3: TGTGCCAGCAGTACCTATTTAGCGGACCCTACCTACGAGCAGTACTTC.

This chain links TRBV28 with TRBJ1-6; 9 nucleotides match TRBD1. Germline assignment: CDR1 MDHEN and CDR2 SYDVKM. The CDR3 runs 17 residues. Losses at the gene ends were 3 bases for V and 13 bases for J; bases not matched to a gene: 16. CDR3 bases: TGTGCCAGCAGTTTGGGGGGATCCGGGACAGGGTCATCGCCCCTCCACTTT. It yields the protein CASSLGGSGTGSSPLHF.

The rearrangement links TRBV6-5 to TRBJ1-1, with 8 bases matching TRBD1. The ends lost 6 bases at V and 1 base at J; junction bases unmatched: 7. The CDR3 extends over 15 amino acids. Germline-derived CDR1 and CDR2 are MNHEY and SVGAGI. The CDR3 sequence is CASRRPGQANTEAFF. CDR3 nucleotide sequence: TGTGCCAGCAGACGGCCGGGACAGGCGAACACTGAAGCTTTCTTT.

This chain joins TRBV5-1 and TRBJ1-3; D remains ambiguous. The CDR3 consists of 17 residues. V lost 1 base and J lost 0, with 14 bases in between. Germline CDR1 is SGHRS and CDR2 is YFSETQ. CDR3 amino acids: CASSLYTRGSSGNTIYF. The CDR3 region has the DNA TGCGCCAGCAGCTTGTATACCAGAGGAAGCTCTGGAAACACCATATATTTT.

J is TRBJ1-5 and V is TRBV18, with D possibly TRBD1 on 5 matching bases. Trimming pared 4 bases from V and 4 bases from J, leaving 11 bases between. Germline V CDR1 and CDR2: KGHSH, LQKENI. The CDR3 runs 14 residues. The CDR3 DNA reads as TGTGCCAGCTCACAGGGACTCCAGAATCAGCCCCAGCATTTT. Its protein product is CASSQGLQNQPQHF.

This clone has just one count. This rearrangement joins TRBV11-2 to TRBJ1-2, with 10 bases that match TRBD1. CDR3 length: 16 residues. The J segment lost 5 bases and the V segment lost 0 bases, leaving 6 bases of the junction unmatched. Germline V gene data show CDR1 as SGHAT and CDR2 as FQNNGV. The CDR3 region has the DNA TGTGCCAGCAGCTTAGATGGGGGGACAGGGGCGTATGGCTACACCTTC. Its translation is CASSLDGGTGAYGYTF.

In nucleotides, the CDR3 is TGTGCCAGCAGTTCCCGGGACAGGTCACGGTCAGCCTATGGCTACACCTTC. Translation: CASSSRDRSRSAYGYTF. This chain links TRBV27 with TRBJ1-2; 8 bases match TRBD1. With 4 bases clipped from V and 4 bases from J, the junction kept 14 bases outside the gene matches. The CDR3 length is 17 residues. Germline CDR1 reads MNHEY; CDR2 reads SMNVEV (reference sequence).

The CDR3 DNA reads as TGTGCCAGCAGCTTAAGACGACGCGGGCAATCTGGGGCCAACGTCCTGACTTTC. It is translated as CASSLRRRGQSGANVLTF. The chain joins TRBV7-6 to TRBJ2-6, with D perhaps matching TRBD2 (5 bases). V was trimmed by 2 bases and J by 1 base, leaving 15 bases between them. CDR3 length equals 18 residues. Germline V CDR1 and CDR2: SGHVS, FNYEAQ.

V usage is TRBV7-6 and J usage is TRBJ2-5, with D perhaps TRBD1 (6 bases). Between the trimmed V and J ends, which lost 5 bases and 9 bases, there was a span of 10 bases. The germline gives CDR1 SGHVS, CDR2 FNYEAQ. The CDR3 length is 11 residues. CDR3 bases: TGTGCCAGCAGCAGCAACAGGGCCCAGTACTTC. This gives the protein CASSSNRAQYF.

This chain joins TRBV2 and TRBJ1-2; D may be TRBD1 (5 bases). This CDR3 comprises 13 residues. Between the trimmed V and J ends, which lost 5 bases and 3 bases, there was a span of 10 bases. Germline CDR1 SNHLY, CDR2 FYNNEI. The chain's CDR3 is CASSFREYYGYTF. The CDR3, as DNA: TGTGCCAGCAGTTTCAGGGAATACTATGGCTACACCTTC.

This rearrangement joins TRBV5-1 to TRBJ1-2, with TRBD1 matching over 10 bases. Unmatched junction bases numbered 5, after V lost 3 bases and J lost 6 bases. From germline, CDR1 is SGHRS and CDR2 YFSETQ. This CDR3 has 14 residues. CDR3 coding DNA: TGCGCCAGCAGCTCGGGGACAGGGGTTGATGGCTACACCTTC. This encodes CASSSGTGVDGYTF.

The chain combines TRBV6-1 with TRBJ2-3; the match to TRBD2 covers 11 bases. The V segment lost 1 base and the J segment 3 bases; nucleotides outside the gene matches: 6. Germline V CDR1 and CDR2: MNHNS, SASEGT. The CDR3 is 17 amino acids. This CDR3 reads CASSEVGTSGSTDTQYF. DNA for the CDR3: TGTGCCAGCAGTGAAGTGGGTACTAGCGGGAGTACAGATACGCAGTATTTT.

This chain connects TRBV5-3 to TRBJ1-2; 12 nucleotides agree with TRBD1. TRBV5-3 falls under the ORF class, with uncertain function. CDR3 length equals 14 residues. V shed 5 bases and J 7 bases; nucleotides not matched to a gene: 6. This chain's CDR3 is CARRRDRGQGGYTF. DNA for the CDR3: TGTGCCAGAAGGCGGGACAGGGGGCAGGGTGGCTACACCTTC.